The 32 T cell receptor beta chains given below trace back to one sample, sequenced in a study of molecular identifiers for immune sequencing clone quantification. A single record per CDR3 protein comes from TCRdb applying MiXCR to the PCR reads. The sample lists around 320,000 distinct CDR3 sequences, 24% occurring once. What was sequenced was naive CD8+ T cells from blood, with Jurkat cell RNA spiked in. Subset noted: FACS-sorted CD8+CD4-CCR7+CD45RA+ naive T cells. The receptor source for this set is a human donor in good health. Some libraries in this study had Jurkat cell RNA spiked in.

With regard to this clonotype: Without the conserved terminal phenylalanine or tryptophan, this CDR3 likely stems from a read error. The rearrangement uses TRBV7-9 and TRBJ1-6; 7 bases map to TRBD1. The V gene end was trimmed by 5 bases and the J gene end by 0 bases; junction bases not matched to a gene: 4. Germline V gene sequence: CDR1 SEHNR, CDR2 FQNEAQ (reference sequence). The CDR3 sequence is 16 residues long. CDR3 sequence (DNA): TGTGCCAGCAGCAGTACAGGGGACTCCTATAATTCACCCCTCCACTTA. This encodes CASSSTGDSYNSPLHL.

The chain carries TRBV7-2 and TRBJ2-7, with no clear D. The CDR3 totals 14 residues. Between the trimmed V and J ends, which lost 3 bases and 2 bases, there was a span of 11 bases. CDR1 is SGHTA, CDR2 FQGNSA, per germline. The CDR3 DNA follows: TGTGCCAGCAGCTTTTTTAAAGGGCCCTACGAGCAGTACTTC. This sequence encodes CASSFFKGPYEQYF. The full variable domain, its missing parts supplied by reference TRBV7-2 and TRBJ2-7, is GAGVSQSPSNKVTEKGKDVELRCDPISGHTALYWYRQSLGQGLEFLIYFQGNSAPDKSGLPSDRFSAERTGGSVSTLTIQRTQQEDSAVYLCASSFFKGPYEQYFGPGTRLTVT.

The V call is TRBV9, the J call TRBJ2-2; D remains ambiguous. The V gene lost 7 bases and the J gene lost 5 bases, with 9 bases spanning the gap. The CDR3 consists of 12 residues. Germline V gene sequence: CDR1 SGDLS, CDR2 YYNGEE. The CDR3 sequence is CASQPYTGELFF. The CDR3 DNA is TGTGCCAGCCAGCCTTATACCGGGGAGCTGTTTTTT.

This clonotype occurred many times. The CDR3 DNA reads TGTGCCAGCAGCCGAAGGGATCCCTACGAGCAGTACTTC. As protein: CASSRRDPYEQYF. V gene TRBV11-2 combines with J gene TRBJ2-7; D remains ambiguous. The length of the CDR3 is 13 residues. Germline V gene lookup returns CDR1 SGHAT and CDR2 FQNNGV. Trimming removed 5 bases at V and 2 bases at J, with 10 bases between.

Many counts were recorded for this clonotype. J is TRBJ2-2 and V is TRBV25-1, with unresolved D. Germline V gene data show CDR1 as MGHDK and CDR2 as SYGVNS. This CDR3 comprises 13 residues. V shed 7 bases and J shed 2 bases, with 8 bases lying between them. The CDR3 bases are TGTGCCAGCAAGTGGTCAAACACCGGGGAGCTGTTTTTT. Its translation is CASKWSNTGELFF. The full variable domain, in which reference TRBV25-1 and TRBJ2-2 provide the parts outside the CDR3, is EADIYQTPRYLVIGTGKKITLECSQTMGHDKMYWYQQDPGMELHLIHYSYGVNSTEKGDLSSESTVSRIRTEHFPLTLESARPSHTSQYLCASKWSNTGELFFGEGSRLTVL.

This clonotype showed up just a few times. The chain employs TRBV28 and TRBJ2-5; D is unclear. The CDR3 sequence is 11 residues long. Trimming pared 7 bases from V and 4 bases from J, leaving 7 bases between. Germline CDR1 is MDHEN and CDR2 is SYDVKM. The CDR3 loop is CASKSSETQYF. CDR3 bases: TGTGCCAGCAAAAGTTCAGAGACCCAGTACTTC.

This clonotype was seen at least ten times. The gene calls are TRBV5-4 and TRBJ2-3; 13 bases are a match to TRBD2. Germline V gene sequence: CDR1 SGHNT, CDR2 YYREEE (reference sequence). The CDR3 covers 16 residues. V lost 2 bases, J lost 5 bases, and 5 bases stayed unmatched. DNA of the CDR3: TGTGCCAGCAGCTTTGGACTAGCGGGAGTTGAAGATACGCAGTATTTT. Its translation: CASSFGLAGVEDTQYF.

This clonotype was seen once. This rearrangement joins TRBV11-3 to TRBJ1-1; no firm D call. V lost 7 bases to trimming and J lost 7 bases, with 16 bases between them. Germline V gene sequence: CDR1 SGHNT, CDR2 YENEEA. The CDR3 has 13 amino acids. CDR3 DNA sequence: TGTGCCAGCAACTTCGTTGGAGGCAGTGAAGCTTTCTTT. As protein: CASNFVGGSEAFF.

As for this clonotype: A clone one base away is much larger, so this may be a read error. The CDR3 sequence is CASSDTTGELFF. The DNA of the CDR3 is TGTGCCAGCAGTGATACTACCGGGGAGCTGTTTTTT. This chain connects TRBV6-4 to TRBJ2-2; D remains ambiguous. V lost 3 bases and J lost 5, with 4 bases in between. There are 12 residues in the CDR3. The germline V gene has CDR1 MRHNA and CDR2 SNTAGT.

The table lists this clonotype with a few counts. DNA for the CDR3: TGTGCCTGGAGTGTACGGTCTTGGGGGCACCAGCCCCTACTTAATGAAAAACTGTTTTTT. Translating gives CAWSVRSWGHQPLLNEKLFF. The rearrangement uses TRBV30 and TRBJ1-4; D is possibly TRBD1 (6 bases). V was shortened by 0 bases and J by 4 bases, with 27 bases between the two germline ends. The CDR3 consists of 20 residues. Germline assignment: CDR1 GTSNPN and CDR2 SVGIG (reference sequence).

This clonotype was recorded at least ten times. The J gene is TRBJ1-1, the V gene TRBV29-1; D call uncertain. Germline V lookup: CDR1 SQVTM, CDR2 ANQGSEA. This CDR3 has 12 residues. V dropped 6 bases and J dropped 8 bases, with 16 bases sitting between them. The CDR3: CSVKRAGREAFF. The DNA for the CDR3 is TGCAGCGTCAAACGGGCAGGAAGGGAAGCTTTCTTT.

Concerning this clonotype itself: As the CDR3 is not closed by the conserved phenylalanine or tryptophan, this likely results from a read error. V usage is TRBV11-2 and J usage is TRBJ2-7; D remains ambiguous. Trimming cost V 7 bases and J 3 bases, with 10 bases left between them. From germline, CDR1 is SGHAT and CDR2 FQNNGV. The CDR3 spans 12 residues. The CDR3 loop is CASNVVGYEQYI. In DNA form, the CDR3 reads TGTGCCAGCAACGTCGTCGGCTACGAGCAGTACATC.

The table lists this clonotype with a few counts. This sequence joins TRBV5-1 and TRBJ2-7; 7 nucleotides agree with TRBD2. Looked up from germline, CDR1 is SGHRS and CDR2 is YFSETQ. The CDR3 length is 14 residues. With 1 base clipped from V and 3 bases from J, the junction kept 4 bases outside the gene matches. For the CDR3, the DNA is TGCGCCAGCAGCTTGACTAGCGATAACTACGAGCAGTACTTC. It specifies CASSLTSDNYEQYF.

Note on this clonotype: The junction and the germline gene differ at one end; a read error may be behind it. The rearrangement uses TRBV5-3 and TRBJ2-3; D assignment may be TRBD1 or TRBD2 (5 bases each). TRBV5-3 qualifies as an ORF whose function is uncertain. This CDR3 contains 14 residues. As DNA, the CDR3 is TGTGCCAGCAGCTTGCGACGGGGCGAGGATACGCAGTATTTT. It encodes CASSLRRGEDTQYF.

This clonotype was seen ten or more times. The chain carries TRBV5-4 and TRBJ2-3; a weak D match, TRBD1 (6 bases). Germline lookup yields CDR1 SGHNT and CDR2 YYREEE (reference sequence). The CDR3 sequence is 13 residues long. Trimming removed 5 bases at V and 5 bases at J, with 12 bases between. CDR3 residues: CASRQQGLDTQYF. CDR3 DNA: TGTGCCAGCAGGCAACAGGGCCTAGATACGCAGTATTTT.

This clonotype was observed at least ten times. This sequence joins TRBV25-1 and TRBJ1-2; D call uncertain. Germline assignment: CDR1 MGHDK and CDR2 SYGVNS. The CDR3 spans 15 residues. V was trimmed by 5 bases and J by 4 bases, leaving 17 bases between them. DNA of the CDR3: TGTGCCAGCAGTCAGACCGGGGAAGCCGGCTATGGCTACACCTTC. This encodes CASSQTGEAGYGYTF.

The J gene is TRBJ2-7, the V gene TRBV12-3 or TRBV12-4, with 7 bases lining up with TRBD1. This CDR3 comprises 14 residues. The ends lost 6 bases at V and 2 bases at J; junction bases unmatched: 7. The CDR3 nucleotides read TGTGCCAGCAGCTCCGGGACAGTAACCTACGAGCAGTACTTC. Translated: CASSSGTVTYEQYF.

A word on this clonotype: A read error may explain this, as a much larger clone is one base away. The chain is built from TRBV3-1 and TRBJ1-1; D is ambiguous. The CDR3 loop spans 14 amino acids. With 4 bases removed from V and 0 bases from J, the gap between germline ends came to 9 bases. Germline CDR1 reads LGHDT; CDR2 reads YNNKEL (reference sequence). Written as DNA, the CDR3 is TGTGCCAGCAGCCTCAGCCCGTTGAACACTGAAGCTTTCTTT. This gives the protein CASSLSPLNTEAFF.

Regarding this clonotype: A much larger clone differs from this one at a single base, so this may be a read error. CDR3 region: CASSHLGFPQYF. In DNA form, the CDR3 reads TGTGCCAGCAGTCACCTAGGGTTCCCGCAGTATTTT. The chain joins TRBV28 to TRBJ2-3, with D unresolved. The germline V gene has CDR1 MDHEN and CDR2 SYDVKM. The V end lost 5 bases, the J end lost 10 bases, and 13 bases lay between the germline ends. This CDR3 is built from 12 residues.

The rearrangement joins TRBV11-3 to TRBJ1-1; unclear D gene. CDR3 size: 13 residues. The V end lost 5 bases, the J end lost 0 bases, and 7 bases lay between the germline ends. Germline CDR1 is SGHNT and CDR2 is YENEEA. The CDR3 loop reads CASSETLNTEAFF. In DNA form, the CDR3 reads TGTGCCAGCAGCGAGACTCTGAACACTGAAGCTTTCTTT.

V gene TRBV19 combines with J gene TRBJ2-7, with 7 bases matching TRBD2. The CDR3 loop spans 13 amino acids. Germline CDR1 is LNHDA and CDR2 is SQIVND (reference sequence). Losses at the gene ends were 4 bases for V and 4 bases for J; bases not matched to a gene: 4. CDR3 amino acids: CASSRSGGYEQYF. The CDR3 region has the DNA TGTGCCAGTAGTAGGTCGGGGGGTTACGAGCAGTACTTC.

This clonotype was detected only a few times. V and J are TRBV27 and TRBJ1-1; D unclear. Trimming stripped 2 bases from V and 5 bases from J, with 9 bases between. Germline V gene data show CDR1 as MNHEY and CDR2 as SMNVEV (reference sequence). There are 13 residues in the CDR3. In nucleotides, the CDR3 is TGTGCCAGCAGTTTAGGCAGTGGAACTGAAGCTTTCTTT. This codes for CASSLGSGTEAFF.

The CDR3 here is CASSSVGGGPGAGELFF. CDR3 nucleotides: TGTGCCAGCAGTTCCGTGGGGGGTGGGCCGGGGGCCGGGGAGCTGTTTTTT. This rearrangement joins TRBV6-5 to TRBJ2-2; D possibly corresponds to TRBD2 (6 bases). The CDR3 sequence is 17 residues long. V was pared by 4 bases and J by 6 bases, with 21 bases between. Germline V gene sequence: CDR1 MNHEY, CDR2 SVGAGI.

This clonotype was counted only a few times. The chain links TRBV13 to TRBJ2-3, with 7 bases identical to TRBD2. The CDR3 has 15 residues. J lost 6 bases, V lost 3 bases, and 9 bases had no gene match. Germline assignment: CDR1 PRHDT and CDR2 FYEKMQ (reference sequence). The DNA for the CDR3 is TGTGCCAGCAGCTTGGGAGGGGACGTAAGCGATACGCAGTATTTT. As protein: CASSLGGDVSDTQYF. Using reference TRBV13 and TRBJ2-3 for the parts outside the CDR3, the full variable domain is AAGVIQSPRHLIKEKRETATLKCYPIPRHDTVYWYQQGPGQDPQFLISFYEKMQSDKGSIPDRFSAQQFSDYHSELNMSSLELGDSALYFCASSLGGDVSDTQYFGPGTRLTVL.

As to this clonotype: The junction and the germline gene differ at one end; a read error may be behind it. V gene TRBV18 combines with J gene TRBJ2-3; D could derive from TRBD1 or TRBD2 (5 bases each). In germline, CDR1 is KGHSH, CDR2 LQKENI. The length of the CDR3 is 15 residues. The CDR3 is CASSPPGRSTDSQYF. The CDR3 nucleotides read TGTGCCAGCTCACCCCCGGGGCGCAGCACAGATTCGCAGTATTTT.

This clonotype turned up a few times. The chain is built from TRBV6-5 and TRBJ2-3; the D gene is possibly TRBD2 (5 bases). The CDR3 loop spans 15 amino acids. Per the germline V gene, CDR1 is MNHEY and CDR2 is SVGAGI. The V and J ends lost 2 bases and 2 bases respectively, with 11 bases between them. The CDR3 reads CASSYEGSLTDTQYF. CDR3 DNA: TGTGCCAGCAGTTACGAGGGATCTCTCACAGATACGCAGTATTTT.

This clonotype was observed at least ten times. The chain recombines TRBV12-3 or TRBV12-4 with TRBJ1-1; D not resolved. The V end was cut by 5 bases, the J end by 8 bases, with 15 bases between. CDR3 length: 13 amino acids. The CDR3 DNA sequence: TGTGCCAGCAGTGGGCCCAGCGGAGGAGAAGCTTTCTTT. Its protein is CASSGPSGGEAFF.

This clonotype was counted at least ten times. This chain links TRBV30 with TRBJ2-5; TRBD2 might be the D (5 bases). Looked up from germline, CDR1 is GTSNPN and CDR2 is SVGIG (reference sequence). The CDR3 sequence is 14 residues long. The ends were cut back, 4 bases at V and 1 base at J, with 13 bases in the middle. The DNA for the CDR3 is TGTGCCTGGACCGAGGGTATGGTCCAAGAGACCCAGTACTTC. This translates into CAWTEGMVQETQYF. Together with reference TRBV30 and TRBJ2-5, the CDR3 gives the full variable domain: SQTIHQWPATLVQPVGSPLSLECTVEGTSNPNLYWYRQAAGRGLQLLFYSVGIGQISSEVPQNLSASRPQDRQFILSSKKLLLSDSGFYLCAWTEGMVQETQYFGPGTRLLVL.

This clonotype has more than one count but fewer than ten. The gene calls are TRBV27 and TRBJ2-1; D is undetermined. The V end was cut by 6 bases, the J end by 4 bases, with 7 bases between. CDR3 length: 12 amino acids. Germline CDR1 and CDR2: MNHEY and SMNVEV (reference sequence). The CDR3 loop is CASRTVYNEQFF. CDR3 sequence (DNA): TGTGCCAGCAGGACTGTGTACAATGAGCAGTTCTTC.

Notes on this clonotype: The conserved final phenylalanine or tryptophan is absent from the CDR3, which likely points to a read error. The V call is TRBV4-1, the J call TRBJ1-1; weak D call: TRBD1 (5 bases). Per the germline V gene, CDR1 is MGHRA and CDR2 is YSYEKL. This CDR3 region has 17 residues. The V end lost 4 bases, the J end lost 0 bases, and 18 bases lay between the germline ends. The CDR3: CASSPLFRGPLNTEAFS. In nucleotides, the CDR3 is TGCGCCAGCAGCCCCCTTTTCCGGGGCCCCTTGAACACTGAAGCTTTCTCT.

There are many counts of this clonotype. The V gene is TRBV20-1, the J gene TRBJ2-3; D unresolved. This CDR3 contains 14 residues. Trimming removed 4 bases from V and 2 bases from J, with 13 bases in between. Germline-derived CDR1 and CDR2 are DFQATT and SNEGSKA (reference sequence). The CDR3 region is CSAKGTTYTDTQYF. CDR3 nucleotides: TGCAGTGCTAAGGGAACTACCTACACAGATACGCAGTATTTT.

The chain has TRBV28 and TRBJ1-1; TRBD1 might be the D (5 bases). This CDR3 has 14 residues. Deletions cut 7 bases from V and 6 bases from J, with 18 bases between. CDR1 is MDHEN and CDR2 is SYDVKM in the germline V gene. The CDR3 region is CASIPTRGRAEAFF. The CDR3 region has the DNA TGTGCCAGCATCCCGACGCGGGGCAGAGCTGAAGCTTTCTTT.